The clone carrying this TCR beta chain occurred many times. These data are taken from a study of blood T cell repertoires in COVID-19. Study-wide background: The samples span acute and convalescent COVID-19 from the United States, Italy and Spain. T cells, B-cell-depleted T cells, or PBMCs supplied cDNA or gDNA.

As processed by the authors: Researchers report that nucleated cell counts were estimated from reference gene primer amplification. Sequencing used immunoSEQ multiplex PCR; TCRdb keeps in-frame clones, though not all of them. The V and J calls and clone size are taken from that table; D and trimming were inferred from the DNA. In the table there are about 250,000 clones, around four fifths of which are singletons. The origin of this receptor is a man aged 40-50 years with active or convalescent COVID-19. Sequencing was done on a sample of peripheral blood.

For the CDR3, the DNA is TGTGCCAGCAGCCCGACTAGCGGGTTCTCCTACGAGCAGTACTTC. Its protein is CASSPTSGFSYEQYF. This rearrangement joins TRBV7-8 to TRBJ2-7, with 10 nucleotides matching TRBD2. Germline V gene lookup returns CDR1 SGHVS and CDR2 FQNEAQ. The CDR3 contains 15 residues. J gave up 0 bases and V 5 bases, and 4 bases lay outside the gene matches.